This note documents a single T cell receptor (beta chain) sequence. Its antigen is still unknown. Trimming removed 5 bases from V and 0 bases from J; junction bases left unmatched: 0. This CDR3 spans 13 amino acids. CDR1 and CDR2 (germline): SGDLS, YYNGEE. These data come from a study of shared clonotypes between healthy human individuals. Background on the study: Aged between 18 and 49, the donors were two women and three men.

TCRdb's table, derived via immunoSEQ multiplex PCR, lists solely in-frame clones and lacks some. This table holds fewer than 3 million clones, 85% to 95% found once. Study-wide findings and caveats: About 5% was the fraction of naive CD4 clonotypes found shared across several donors. Exclusively blood specimens were collected; tissue repertoires likely differ. Clonotype sharing among donors was thought likely to change with sequencing depth.

The sequence was collected from a man between 18 and 35 years old in good health. Some clones in this sample may be carry-over from other donors' samples. The sequenced material came from naive CD4+ T cells from PBMCs. Subset denoted: CD45RA+ positively selected. The chain links TRBV9 to TRBJ2-3, with TRBD1 identical over 7 bases. CDR3: CASRGQSTDTQYF. Here the CDR3 DNA reads TGTGCCAGCAGGGGACAGAGCACAGATACGCAGTATTTT.